The sequence of this T cell receptor beta chain was determined in a study of OX40 agonist ivuxolimab in advanced cancers. The wider study: Patients' therapy was ivuxolimab, an antibody that acts as an agonist of OX40 (CD134). Ivuxolimab, which patients received intravenously every 2 weeks, was dosed at 0.01 to 10 mg/kg. Hepatocellular carcinoma, melanoma, renal cell or head and neck cancer occurred in dose-escalation patients.

Only in-frame clones appear in the TCRdb table, and some are missing; sequencing was by immunoSEQ multiplex PCR. The table has 89,000 or so clones, almost 90% seen once. The study's findings and limits: Nonresponders, in some cases, also had low normalized T-cell clonal expansion.

CDR1 and CDR2 (germline): LNHDA, SQIVND (reference sequence). J gave up 5 bases and V 5 bases, and 8 bases lay outside the gene matches. The CDR3 totals 15 residues. Points on this clone: Its antigen is as yet unknown.

Material: CD4+ or CD8+ T cells sorted from blood, obtained in a trial of the OX40 agonist ivuxolimab. The origin of this receptor is an adult with an advanced solid tumor such as melanoma, head and neck, liver or kidney cancer. The rearrangement joins TRBV19 to TRBJ2-1, with TRBD1 matching 8 bases. The DNA for the CDR3 is TGTGCCAGTAGTCTCCGGGACAGGTTCAACAATGAGCAGTTCTTC. Translating it yields CASSLRDRFNNEQFF.